A selection of T cell receptor beta chains follows, all from one sample in a study of shared clonotypes between healthy human individuals. Measured with immunoSEQ multiplex PCR; TCRdb has only the in-frame clones, and not every one. The profile shows about 510,000 clones, 90% to 97% of them singletons. Material for sequencing was naive CD4+ T cells sorted from blood. The receptors come from a woman between 25 and 40 years old in good health. The CDR3 runs from the conserved cysteine through the conserved F or W. D genes are given only for firm matches. Some rows have no size entry. The others give once, few or many, or a class for an expanded clone.

>TRBD1|.|TRBJ2-6|TRBV4-1
CASSLGQLFSGANVLTF
TGCGCCAGCAGCTTGGGACAGTTATTCTCTGGGGCCAACGTCCTGACTTTC
>.|.|TRBJ2-7|TRBV18
CASSPPSEYEQYF
TGTGCCAGCTCACCACCTAGCGAATACGAGCAGTACTTC
>.|.|TRBJ2-1|TRBV4-1
CASSQMGALDNEQFF
TGCGCCAGCAGCCAAATGGGGGCCTTAGACAATGAGCAGTTCTTC
>TRBD1|.|TRBJ2-7|TRBV4-2
CASSRPGTGTYEQYF
TGTGCCAGCAGCCGCCCCGGGACAGGGACATACGAGCAGTACTTC
>TRBD2|once|TRBJ2-1|TRBV15
CATSRTSGTGEQFF
TGTGCCACCAGCAGGACTAGCGGGACGGGTGAGCAGTTCTTC
>.|.|TRBJ2-7|TRBV6-5
CASSSRQDEQYF
TGTGCCAGCAGCTCTAGACAGGACGAGCAGTACTTC
>.|few|TRBJ1-1|TRBV21-1
CASTRPRAFF
TGTGCCAGCACTCGCCCTCGGGCTTTCTTT
>.|.|TRBJ2-7|TRBV7-9
CASSLTSEPDGEQYF
TGTGCCAGCAGCTTAACGTCCGAGCCCGATGGCGAGCAGTACTTC
>.|once|TRBJ2-7|TRBV5-1
CASSPDNSYEQYF
TGCGCCAGCAGCCCGGACAACTCCTACGAGCAGTACTTC
>.|.|TRBJ2-3|TRBV25-1
CASSELGAGWSTDTQYF
TGTGCCAGCAGTGAACTCGGAGCGGGCTGGAGCACAGATACGCAGTATTTT
>TRBD2|once|TRBJ2-2|TRBV6-5
CASSTRTSGTGELFF
TGTGCCAGCAGTACCCGGACTAGCGGGACCGGGGAGCTGTTTTTT
>.|once|TRBJ1-5|TRBV7-2
CASSLYKGSGPQHF
TGTGCCAGCAGCTTATATAAGGGTTCAGGGCCCCAGCATTTT
>.|.|TRBJ2-3|TRBV18
CASSRGVGTDTQYF
TGTGCCAGCTCACGTGGGGTGGGCACAGATACGCAGTATTTT
>.|.|TRBJ2-2|TRBV6-5
CASTERGNTGELFF
TGTGCCAGCACCGAGCGCGGTAACACCGGGGAGCTGTTTTTT
>TRBD2|.|TRBJ2-7|TRBV19
CASSISSGSSYEQYF
TGTGCCAGTAGTATATCGAGCGGGAGCTCCTACGAGCAGTACTTC
>TRBD2|.|TRBJ2-7|TRBV5-1
CASSFNSGSSYEQYF
TGCGCCAGCAGCTTTAATAGCGGGAGCTCCTACGAGCAGTACTTC
>.|.|TRBJ2-7|TRBV11-2
CASRLGTGSYEQYF
TGTGCCAGCAGGCTCGGGACTGGTTCCTACGAGCAGTACTTC
>.|.|TRBJ2-1|TRBV19
CASSILAYNEQFF
TGTGCCAGTAGTATCTTAGCGTACAATGAGCAGTTCTTC
>TRBD2|.|TRBJ2-7|TRBV4-2
CASSQGTSGALTGPYEQYF
TGTGCCAGCAGCCAGGGGACTAGCGGGGCCCTTACGGGCCCCTACGAGCAGTACTTC
>TRBD1|.|TRBJ2-7|TRBV7-2
CASSAAGTAEGEQYF
TGTGCCAGCAGCGCCGCCGGGACAGCGGAAGGTGAGCAGTACTTC
>TRBD2|once|TRBJ2-5|TRBV5-1
CASSRGLAGQTEETQYF
TGCGCCAGCAGCCGGGGGCTAGCGGGTCAAACTGAAGAGACCCAGTACTTC
>TRBD1|.|TRBJ2-7|TRBV7-8
CASSLGVAGGTWNEQYF
TGTGCCAGCAGCTTAGGGGTGGCAGGGGGCACGTGGAACGAGCAGTACTTC
>TRBD2|.|TRBJ2-3|TRBV11-3
CASSRRTSGQDTDTQYF
TGTGCCAGCAGCCGACGGACTAGCGGGCAGGATACAGATACGCAGTATTTT
>.|.|TRBJ1-5|TRBV4-1
CASSHLQGNQPQHF
TGCGCCAGCAGCCACCTACAGGGTAATCAGCCCCAGCATTTT
>TRBD2|.|TRBJ2-1|TRBV11-1
CASSELAGGHNEQFF
TGTGCCAGCAGCGAGCTAGCGGGAGGACACAATGAGCAGTTCTTC
>.|.|TRBJ1-1|TRBV5-4
CASRRQVGTEAFF
TGTGCCAGCAGACGACAGGTCGGCACTGAAGCTTTCTTT
>.|once|TRBJ1-5|TRBV4-1
CASSQVADRQPQHF
TGCGCCAGCAGCCAAGTAGCGGACAGACAGCCCCAGCATTTT
>.|.|TRBJ2-5|TRBV29-1
CSVAGETQYF
TGCAGCGTTGCTGGAGAGACCCAGTACTTC
>.|.|TRBJ2-7|TRBV19
CASSYAAGNNEQYF
TGTGCCAGTAGTTATGCCGCGGGAAACAACGAGCAGTACTTC
>.|.|TRBJ2-3|TRBV28
CASSSPRLVGRDTQYF
TGTGCCAGCAGTTCCCCCAGACTAGTTGGAAGAGATACGCAGTATTTT
>.|.|TRBJ1-2|TRBV7-2
CASSLEVSSRYTF
TGTGCCAGCAGCTTAGAGGTGAGCTCCCGCTACACCTTC
>.|.|TRBJ2-2|TRBV13
CASSGGPGVNTGELFF
TGTGCCAGCAGCGGAGGCCCAGGGGTTAACACCGGGGAGCTGTTTTTT
>TRBD2|.|TRBJ2-1|TRBV7-9
CASSDSGRAINEQFF
TGTGCCAGCAGCGATAGCGGGAGGGCCATCAATGAGCAGTTCTTC
>.|.|TRBJ1-1|TRBV18
CASSPAQGGTEAFF
TGTGCCAGCTCACCCGCCCAGGGAGGAACTGAAGCTTTCTTT
>TRBD1|.|TRBJ1-4|TRBV18
CASSYRGQRLATNEKLFF
TGTGCCAGCTCGTACAGGGGACAGCGGTTGGCTACTAATGAAAAACTGTTTTTT
>TRBD1|.|TRBJ1-2|TRBV7-2
CASRPPGGAGYGYTF
TGTGCCAGCAGGCCCCCAGGGGGCGCGGGGTATGGCTACACCTTC
>.|.|TRBJ2-4|TRBV28
CASMEKGNIQYF
TGTGCCAGTATGGAGAAGGGAAACATTCAGTACTTC
>TRBD2|.|TRBJ2-2|TRBV19
CATTFTSGRAGSGELFF
TGTGCCACCACATTTACTAGCGGGAGGGCCGGTAGCGGGGAGCTGTTTTTT
>TRBD1|.|TRBJ1-5|TRBV19
CASSKDDRDGNQPQHF
TGTGCCAGTAGTAAAGACGACAGGGACGGCAATCAGCCCCAGCATTTT
>.|.|TRBJ2-7|TRBV7-6
CASSLGVTGEQYF
TGTGCCAGCAGCTTGGGGGTAACTGGGGAGCAGTACTTC
>TRBD1|few|TRBJ1-3|TRBV6-1
CASSSGQGYGNTIYF
TGTGCCAGCAGCTCGGGACAGGGCTATGGAAACACCATATATTTT
>.|.|TRBJ2-3|TRBV7-9
CASSSQSTDTQYF
TGTGCCAGCAGCTCACAGAGCACAGATACGCAGTATTTT